The text below deals with one TCR beta chain. This record belongs to a study of blood T cells in healthy people across ages. Study-level background: Researchers report that template switching captured about one barcoded beta molecule per two T cells.

The CDR3 is 15 residues long. The junction had 6 bases not matched to a gene; V was cut back by 3 bases and J by 2 bases. Germline CDR1 and CDR2: SNHLY and FYNNEI. Together with a sample-barcoded 5' primer, a J-beta primer mix was included in a second PCR lasting roughly 7 to 11 cycles. TCRdb fed the 5' RACE reads into MiXCR, producing one record per CDR3 protein. Here the sample spans over 550,000 distinct CDR3 sequences, about 30% being singletons. This chain joins TRBV2 and TRBJ2-5, with 7 nucleotides matching TRBD2. Source material: blood. This TCR was recovered from a woman older than 75 in good health. DNA of the CDR3: TGTGCCAGCAGTGACGACGCGGGAGCGCAAGAGACCCAGTACTTC. This gives the protein CASSDDAGAQETQYF.